The T cell receptor beta chain under discussion was sequenced for a study of blood T cell repertoires in COVID-19. Study in general: Acute and convalescent COVID-19 specimens originated in the United States, Italy and Spain. In each case, the material was cDNA or gDNA derived from T cells, B-cell-depleted T cells, or PBMCs.

The CDR3 loop spans 14 amino acids. V lost 0 bases and J 6 bases, leaving 11 bases between the germline ends. CDR1 and CDR2 from the germline V gene are LGHDT and YNNKEL (reference sequence). Authors' analysis steps: Reference gene primer amplification gave estimated nucleated cell counts. Only in-frame clones appear in the TCRdb table, and some are missing; sequencing was by immunoSEQ multiplex PCR. V, J and clone size are those of that table, while D and trimming were read from the DNA. Among fewer than 200,000 clones listed, about 90% were seen once. The genes are TRBV3-1 (or the pseudogene TRBV3-2) and TRBJ2-5; unclear D gene. This clonotype originated in a man aged 35 to 55 with active or convalescent COVID-19. The sample comprised peripheral blood. Here the CDR3 reads CASSQDVSSKTQYF. The CDR3 nucleotides read TGTGCCAGCAGCCAAGATGTGTCTAGTAAGACCCAGTACTTC.